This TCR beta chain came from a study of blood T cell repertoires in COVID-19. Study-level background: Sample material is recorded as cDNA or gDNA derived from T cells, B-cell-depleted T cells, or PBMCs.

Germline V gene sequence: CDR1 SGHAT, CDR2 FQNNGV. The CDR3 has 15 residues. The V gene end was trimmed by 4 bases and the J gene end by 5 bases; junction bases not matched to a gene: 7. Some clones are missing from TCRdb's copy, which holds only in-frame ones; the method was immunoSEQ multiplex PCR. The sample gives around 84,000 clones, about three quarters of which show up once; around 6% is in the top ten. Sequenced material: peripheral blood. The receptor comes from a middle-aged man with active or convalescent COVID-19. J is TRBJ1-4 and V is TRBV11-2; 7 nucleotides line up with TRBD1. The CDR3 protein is CASSSGQLPNEKLFF. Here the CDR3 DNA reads TGTGCCAGCAGCTCGGGACAGCTACCCAATGAAAAACTGTTTTTT.